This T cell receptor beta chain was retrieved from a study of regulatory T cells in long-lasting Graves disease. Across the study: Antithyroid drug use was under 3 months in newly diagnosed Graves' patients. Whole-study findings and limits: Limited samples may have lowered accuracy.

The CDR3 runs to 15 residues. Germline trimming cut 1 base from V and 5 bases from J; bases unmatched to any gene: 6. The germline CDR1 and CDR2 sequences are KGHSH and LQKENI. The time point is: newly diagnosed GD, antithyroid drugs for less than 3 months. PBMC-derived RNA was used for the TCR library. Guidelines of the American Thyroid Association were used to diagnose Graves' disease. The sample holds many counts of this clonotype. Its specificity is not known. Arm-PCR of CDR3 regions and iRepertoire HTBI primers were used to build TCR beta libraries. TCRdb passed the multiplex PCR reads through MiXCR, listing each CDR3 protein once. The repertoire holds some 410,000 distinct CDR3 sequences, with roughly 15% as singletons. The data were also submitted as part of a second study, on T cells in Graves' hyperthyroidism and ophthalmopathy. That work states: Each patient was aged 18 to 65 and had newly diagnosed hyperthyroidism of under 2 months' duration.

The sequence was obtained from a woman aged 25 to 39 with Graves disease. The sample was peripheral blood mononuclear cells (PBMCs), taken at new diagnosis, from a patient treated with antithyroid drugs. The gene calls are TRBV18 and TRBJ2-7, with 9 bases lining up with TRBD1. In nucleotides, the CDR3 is TGTGCCAGCTCACCACTCCGGGACAGGGAGGACGAGCAGTACTTC. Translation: CASSPLRDREDEQYF.